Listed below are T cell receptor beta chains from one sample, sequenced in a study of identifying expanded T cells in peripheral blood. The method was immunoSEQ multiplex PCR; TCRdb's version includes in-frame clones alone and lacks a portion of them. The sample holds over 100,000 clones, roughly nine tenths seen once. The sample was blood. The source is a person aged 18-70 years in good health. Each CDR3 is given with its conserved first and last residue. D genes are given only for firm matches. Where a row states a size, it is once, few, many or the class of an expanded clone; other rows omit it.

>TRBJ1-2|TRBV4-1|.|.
TGCGCCAGCAGCTCGGACCCGGTCCCTGATCACTATGGCTACACCTTC
CASSSDPVPDHYGYTF
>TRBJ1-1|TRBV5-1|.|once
TGCGCCAGCAGCCCGCCACGCGGTTATGAAGCTTTCTTT
CASSPPRGYEAFF
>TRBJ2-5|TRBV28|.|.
TGTGCCAGCAATACCCAGGTGCTTGAGGAGACCCAGTACTTC
CASNTQVLEETQYF
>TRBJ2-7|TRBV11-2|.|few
TGTGCCAGCAGCGGCCAGGGCTACGAGCAGTACTTC
CASSGQGYEQYF
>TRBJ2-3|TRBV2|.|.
TGTGCCAGCAGAGGGCTGGATACGCAGTATTTT
CASRGLDTQYF
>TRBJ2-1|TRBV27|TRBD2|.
TGTGCCAGCAGCGCCCTAGCGGGGAGGGGTTACAATGAGCAGTTCTTC
CASSALAGRGYNEQFF
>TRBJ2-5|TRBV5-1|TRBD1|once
TGCGCCAGCAGCCCCTCCTTTACAGGGGCTGAGGAGTACTTC
CASSPSFTGAEEYF
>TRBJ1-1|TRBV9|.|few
TGTGCCAGCAGCGTAGCTCCCGGGAATCGGGATACTGAAGCTTTCTTT
CASSVAPGNRDTEAFF
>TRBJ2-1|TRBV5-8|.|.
TGTGCCAGCAGCCCCTATGAGACACTTTACAATGAGCAGTTCTTC
CASSPYETLYNEQFF
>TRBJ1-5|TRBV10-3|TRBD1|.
TGTGCCATCAGGGGGACAGACAATCAGCCCCAGCATTTT
CAIRGTDNQPQHF
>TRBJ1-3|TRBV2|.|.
TGTGCCAGCAGTGAGGGTTCTGGAAACACCATATATTTT
CASSEGSGNTIYF
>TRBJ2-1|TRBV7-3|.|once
TGTGCCAGCAGCTTAGTAGACTACAATGAGCAGTTCTTC
CASSLVDYNEQFF
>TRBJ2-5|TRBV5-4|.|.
TGTGCCAGCAGCTTCGACTGGCAAGAGACCCAGTACTTC
CASSFDWQETQYF
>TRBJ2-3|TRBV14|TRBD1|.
TGTGCCAGCAGCCAAGATATACAGGGGGCTGGCACAGATACGCAGTATTTT
CASSQDIQGAGTDTQYF
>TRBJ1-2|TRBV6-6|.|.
TGTGCCAGCAGCCTCCCCCGGGAAATCTATGGCTACACCTTC
CASSLPREIYGYTF
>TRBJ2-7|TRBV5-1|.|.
TGCGCCAGCAGCTTGGAAGGCTACGAGCAGTACTTC
CASSLEGYEQYF
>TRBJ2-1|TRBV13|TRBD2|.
TGTGCCAGCAGGACAGAGAGCGGGGTCTCCTACAATGAGCAGTTCTTC
CASRTESGVSYNEQFF
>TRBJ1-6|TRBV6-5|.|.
TGTGCCGTAAGAAGCTCCTATAATTCACCCCTCCACTTT
CAVRSSYNSPLHF
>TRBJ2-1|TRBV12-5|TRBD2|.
TGTGCTAGTGGTCCCGGGACTAGCGGGAGACCCTATGAGCAGTTCTTC
CASGPGTSGRPYEQFF
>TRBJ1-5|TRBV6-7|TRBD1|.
TGTGCCAGCAGTTGGGGACAGAGCAATCAGCCCCAGCATTTT
CASSWGQSNQPQHF
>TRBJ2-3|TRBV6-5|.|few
TGTGCCAGCAGTCGACGACGGCCATTCACAGATACGCAGTATTTT
CASSRRRPFTDTQYF
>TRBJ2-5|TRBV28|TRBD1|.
TGTGCCAGCAGACGGACAGGGCTAGGAGAGACCCAGTACTTC
CASRRTGLGETQYF
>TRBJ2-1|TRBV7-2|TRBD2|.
TGTGCCAGCAGCTTCGGACTAGTAAGCTACAATGAGCAGTTCTTC
CASSFGLVSYNEQFF
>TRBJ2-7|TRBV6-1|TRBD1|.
TGTGCCAGCAGGCCCGGACAGGGGGGAATCTACGAGCAGTACTTC
CASRPGQGGIYEQYF
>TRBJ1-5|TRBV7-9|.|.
TGTGCCAGCAGCGATGGGTTTCAGCCCCAGCATTTT
CASSDGFQPQHF
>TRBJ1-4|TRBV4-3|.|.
TGCGCCAGCAGCCTTGGGAACGGGAATGAAAAACTGTTTTTT
CASSLGNGNEKLFF
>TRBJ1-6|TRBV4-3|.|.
TGCGCCAGCAGCCAAGGACAGAATTCACCCCTCCACTTT
CASSQGQNSPLHF
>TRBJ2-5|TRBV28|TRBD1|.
TGTGCCAGCAGTCGAGGGGACAGGGATGGAGAGACCCAGTACTTC
CASSRGDRDGETQYF
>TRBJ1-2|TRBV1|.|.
TGCACCAGCAGCCCGGGTGCCGGGACACTTTACTATGGCTACACCTTC
CTSSPGAGTLYYGYTF
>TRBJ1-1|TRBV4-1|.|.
TGCGCCAGCAGCCAAGATAGACAGACGAACACTGAAGCTTTCTTT
CASSQDRQTNTEAFF
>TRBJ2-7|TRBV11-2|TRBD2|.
TGTGCCAGCAGCCCTAGCCCCGGGACTAGCGGATCCTACGAGCAGTACTTC
CASSPSPGTSGSYEQYF
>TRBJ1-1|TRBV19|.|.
TGTGCCAGTAGTAGCCCAGGAGCCTGGAACACTGAAGCTTTCTTT
CASSSPGAWNTEAFF